This T cell receptor (beta chain) came from a study of early T cells in non-severe SARS-CoV-2 infection. Points from the study as a whole: VDJdb matching, biased toward anti-spike CD8 responses, missed private and CD4 specificities.

The sample holds a few counts of this clonotype. Its antigen is undetermined. Unique molecular identifiers were affixed to single, distinct cDNA molecules. TCRdb redid the calling of the 5' RACE reads with MiXCR, one entry per CDR3 protein. In the table there are about 33,000 distinct CDR3 sequences, approximately 5% of which are singletons. Germline CDR1 is SGHAT and CDR2 is FQNNGV. The CDR3 sequence is 14 residues long. V was shortened by 5 bases and J by 9 bases, with 17 bases between the two germline ends. The rearrangement uses TRBV11-2 and TRBJ2-1; D is uncertain. The source material was whole blood. The TCR comes from an adult who was a healthcare worker with PCR-confirmed SARS-CoV-2 infection or an uninfected control (not recorded which). DNA for the CDR3: TGTGCCAGCAGCCCAAGTCTCCATTTGGGTGAGCAGTTCTTC. Translation: CASSPSLHLGEQFF.